This passage covers 5 T cell receptor beta chains from one sample sequenced in a study of T cell responses to AZD1222 COVID-19 vaccine. TCRdb's copy holds only in-frame clones and misses some; the assay was immunoSEQ multiplex PCR. This repertoire shows 150,000 to 250,000 clones, approximately 95% found once; its top ten account for 1%. Sequencing used peripheral blood, obtained 28 days after the second AZD1222 dose. The source of these receptors is an adult who received the AZD1222 COVID-19 vaccine.

The chain has TRBV28 and TRBJ1-2, with no clear D. Germline assignment: CDR1 MDHEN and CDR2 SYDVKM. This CDR3 is built from 13 residues. V was shortened by 6 bases and J by 4 bases, with 12 bases between the two germline ends. CDR3 DNA sequence: TGTGCCAGCAGACCAAACCCAGGCTATGGCTACACCTTC. Its protein is CASRPNPGYGYTF.

The rearrangement uses TRBV19 and TRBJ1-6; D perhaps matches TRBD1 (6 bases). CDR1 and CDR2 (germline): LNHDA, SQIVND (reference sequence). V was cut by 6 bases and J by 5 bases, with 23 bases left in between. There are 18 residues in the CDR3. CDR3: CASSETTRQVGHNSPLHF. In DNA form, the CDR3 reads TGTGCCAGTAGCGAGACCACCCGACAGGTTGGACATAATTCACCCCTCCACTTT.

This clone was recorded once. The chain employs TRBV28 and TRBJ2-1; 11 bases are shared with TRBD2. This CDR3 contains 15 residues. Trimming cost V 0 bases and J 8 bases; bases outside gene matches: 3. Germline values: CDR1 MDHEN, CDR2 SYDVKM. CDR3 sequence (DNA): TGTGCCAGCAGTTTATGGGCTAGCGGGGGGTATGAGCAGTTCTTC. It encodes CASSLWASGGYEQFF.

The chain combines TRBV5-1 with TRBJ1-1, with D perhaps TRBD1 (5 bases). Germline loops: CDR1 SGHRS, CDR2 YFSETQ. The CDR3 has 14 residues. V gave up 4 bases and J gave up 4 bases, with 14 bases separating them. The CDR3 DNA follows: TGCGCCAGCAGCGTTCAGGGCTCGGGCACTGAAGCTTTCTTT. The encoded protein is CASSVQGSGTEAFF. The whole variable domain, filled in from reference TRBV5-1 and TRBJ1-1, reads KAGVTQTPRYLIKTRGQQVTLSCSPISGHRSVSWYQQTPGQGLQFLFEYFSETQRNKGNFPGRFSGRQFSNSRSEMNVSTLELGDSALYLCASSVQGSGTEAFFGQGTRLTVV.

The gene calls are TRBV28 and TRBJ2-3; TRBD2 agrees at 12 bases. The CDR3 has 15 residues. After removal of 6 bases from V and 4 bases from J, the junction contained 5 bases not matched to a gene. Germline CDR1 and CDR2: MDHEN and SYDVKM. CDR3 DNA: TGTGCCAGCAGCCTAGCGGGGGGGCCCCCAGATACGCAGTATTTT. Residues: CASSLAGGPPDTQYF.